The next 28 T cell receptor beta chains were all read from a single sample in a study of blood T cells in healthy people across ages. Primers used in a second PCR of roughly 6 to 11 cycles were a sample-barcoded 5' primer and a J-beta primer mix. TCRdb recomputed calls from the 5' RACE reads with MiXCR, one row per CDR3 protein. This table holds about 1.5 million distinct CDR3 sequences, about 40% found once. The material sequenced was blood. Receptor source: a woman aged 18-30 years in good health.

This clonotype was counted between two and nine times. The J gene is TRBJ2-4, the V gene TRBV28; TRBD1 matches 8 bases. Matching the DNA end better, TRBJ2-7 makes the J call doubtful. The CDR3 contains 14 residues. Germline V gene sequence: CDR1 MDHEN, CDR2 SYDVKM. The CDR3 loop is CASSLPDREYEQYF. Written as DNA, the CDR3 is TGTGCCAGCAGTTTACCGGACAGGGAGTACGAGCAGTACTTC.

The V gene is TRBV4-1, the J gene TRBJ2-4, with D possibly being TRBD1 (6 bases). The J call may be in error: the DNA end matches TRBJ2-7 better. The CDR3 has 17 residues. Germline CDR1 is MGHRA and CDR2 is YSYEKL. In DNA, the CDR3 is TGCGCCAGCAGCCAAGAGTCCCCGGGACAACCACCCTACGAGCAGTACTTC. It encodes CASSQESPGQPPYEQYF.

This clonotype was seen only a few times. The chain links TRBV3-1 to TRBJ1-5, with D maybe TRBD1 (5 bases). Between the trimmed V and J ends, which lost 4 bases and 11 bases, there was a span of 15 bases. CDR3 length equals 13 residues. Germline values: CDR1 LGHDT, CDR2 YNNKEL (reference sequence). CDR3: CASSLMGQVAQHF. As DNA, the CDR3 is TGTGCCAGCAGCCTAATGGGGCAGGTGGCCCAGCATTTT.

J is TRBJ2-3 and V is TRBV4-1; TRBD2 might be the D (6 bases). Trimming shortened V by 0 bases and J by 3 bases, and 16 bases separated the two germline ends. CDR1 and CDR2 (germline): MGHRA, YSYEKL. The CDR3 sequence is 17 residues long. The CDR3 reads CASSQDGTGGATDTQYF. The CDR3 DNA sequence: TGCGCCAGCAGCCAAGATGGAACAGGCGGGGCAACAGATACGCAGTATTTT.

The chain uses TRBV7-9 and TRBJ1-4; possible D gene TRBD1, 5 bases. The CDR3 consists of 15 residues. Trimming left V 5 bases short and J 3 bases short, with 13 bases between. From germline, CDR1 is SEHNR and CDR2 FQNEAQ (reference sequence). DNA for the CDR3: TGTGCCAGCAGCCCCCCGGGGCGTCCTAATGAAAAACTGTTTTTT. Translated: CASSPPGRPNEKLFF.

This clonotype occurred a few times. V is TRBV10-3 and J is TRBJ2-5, with TRBD1 matching 7 bases. The germline gives CDR1 ENHRY, CDR2 SYGVKD. The trim removed 4 bases at V and 11 bases at J, leaving 7 bases unmatched. CDR3 length: 12 amino acids. CDR3 residues: CAISAQGNEQYF. CDR3 nucleotide sequence: TGTGCCATCAGTGCACAGGGGAATGAGCAGTACTTC.

The CDR3 DNA reads as TGCGCCAGCAGCCAAGGTGAGGGGGACGAGCAGTACTTC. Its protein product is CASSQGEGDEQYF. The chain is built from TRBV4-1 and TRBJ2-4, with a possible D match to TRBD1 (6 bases). Judging by the DNA end, TRBJ2-7 fits better; the J call may be wrong. The CDR3 length is 13 residues. Germline lookup yields CDR1 MGHRA and CDR2 YSYEKL.

This clonotype has more than one count but fewer than ten. The genes are TRBV11-2 and TRBJ2-7, with D possibly TRBD2 on 5 matching bases. The CDR3 is 15 amino acids. Germline V gives CDR1 SGHAT, CDR2 FQNNGV. The V gene lost 1 base and the J gene lost 3 bases, with 13 bases spanning the gap. This CDR3 is CASSLGLDSIYEQYF. CDR3 nucleotide sequence: TGTGCCAGCAGCTTAGGGTTGGACTCGATCTACGAGCAGTACTTC.

This chain connects TRBV6-5 to TRBJ2-5; TRBD2 aligns across 13 bases. V shed 2 bases and J 11 bases; nucleotides not matched to a gene: 11. CDR3 length equals 16 residues. The germline CDR1 and CDR2 sequences are MNHEY and SVGAGI. CDR3 sequence reads: CASSYPGLAGVNEQYF. The CDR3, as DNA: TGTGCCAGCAGTTACCCCGGACTAGCGGGAGTAAATGAGCAGTACTTC.

V and J are TRBV27 and TRBJ2-7; D ambiguous. The germline gives CDR1 MNHEY, CDR2 SMNVEV (reference sequence). The CDR3 totals 14 residues. Trimming pared 5 bases from V and 6 bases from J, leaving 17 bases between. The CDR3 loop is CASSVVRSNVEQYF. CDR3 sequence (DNA): TGTGCCAGCAGTGTAGTTAGGTCTAATGTCGAGCAGTACTTC.

This clonotype was seen a few times. The chain links TRBV7-3 to TRBJ2-1; 10 bases map to TRBD2. Germline V gives CDR1 SGHTA, CDR2 FQGTGA. Unmatched junction bases numbered 4, after V lost 2 bases and J lost 3 bases. This CDR3 contains 16 residues. In DNA, the CDR3 is TGTGCCAGCAGCTTAGGAGCGGGGGGGCGCTACAATGAGCAGTTCTTC. Amino acid sequence: CASSLGAGGRYNEQFF.

This clonotype was seen a few times. V gene TRBV7-9 combines with J gene TRBJ1-4; D gene uncertain. CDR3 size: 15 residues. Per germline, CDR1 SEHNR and CDR2 FQNEAQ (reference sequence). Trimming stripped 3 bases from V and 0 bases from J, with 8 bases between. The CDR3, as DNA: TGTGCCAGCAGCTTTATCGCGACAACTAATGAAAAACTGTTTTTT. Translated, it gives CASSFIATTNEKLFF.

This clonotype was observed a handful of times. The V and J genes are TRBV5-1 and TRBJ1-2; TRBD1 matches 9 bases. CDR1 and CDR2 from the germline V gene are SGHRS and YFSETQ. The V gene end was trimmed by 4 bases and the J gene end by 8 bases; junction bases not matched to a gene: 6. CDR3 size: 13 residues. CDR3 DNA sequence: TGCGCCAGCAGCGATTTTGGGACAGGGGGCTACACCTTC. Translation: CASSDFGTGGYTF.

Note on this clonotype: A much larger clone lies a single base off, so this may be a read error. This chain links TRBV10-3 with TRBJ2-7; 7 nucleotides match TRBD1. This CDR3 is built from 15 residues. V shed 5 bases, J shed 7 bases, and the junction held 14 bases outside the gene matches. Per the germline V gene, CDR1 is ENHRY and CDR2 is SYGVKD. CDR3 coding DNA: TGTGCCATCAGTTCGGGACAGTCTCCCTACAATGAGCAGTACTTC. Its translation: CAISSGQSPYNEQYF.

The chain couples TRBV12-3 or TRBV12-4 to TRBJ1-1; the D is unclear. Deletions cut 5 bases from V and 7 bases from J, with 8 bases between. The CDR3 totals 11 residues. Here the CDR3 reads CASSPRFEAFF. CDR3 bases: TGTGCCAGCAGTCCCCGTTTTGAAGCTTTCTTT.

The chain has TRBV10-3 and TRBJ1-1, with 11 nucleotides matching TRBD1. V was clipped by 0 bases and J by 1 base; unmatched bases: 7. Germline V gives CDR1 ENHRY, CDR2 SYGVKD. The CDR3 is 18 amino acids. CDR3 in DNA: TGTGCCATCAGTGAGTCTTGGGACAGGGGGAGAGCGAACACTGAAGCTTTCTTT. Protein: CAISESWDRGRANTEAFF.

The chain joins TRBV7-9 to TRBJ2-5, with D tentatively TRBD1 (6 bases). With the DNA end fitting TRBJ2-1 better, the J assignment may be wrong. CDR3 length: 14 residues. Germline lookup yields CDR1 SEHNR and CDR2 FQNEAQ (reference sequence). Here the CDR3 reads CASSPGTSQETQFF. The DNA of the CDR3 is TGTGCCAGCAGTCCCGGGACATCCCAAGAGACCCAGTTCTTC.

The chain recombines TRBV20-1 with TRBJ2-5, with 7 bases identical to TRBD2. The CDR3 covers 16 residues. The J segment lost 0 bases and the V segment lost 3 bases, leaving 10 bases of the junction unmatched. CDR1 is DFQATT and CDR2 is SNEGSKA in the germline V gene (reference sequence). The CDR3 here is CSASDGLAAYQETQYF. DNA for the CDR3: TGCAGTGCTAGCGATGGGCTAGCGGCCTACCAAGAGACCCAGTACTTC.

This clonotype was picked up one time. The chain uses TRBV7-9 and TRBJ1-1, with TRBD1 as a possible D gene (6 bases). The germline gives CDR1 SEHNR, CDR2 FQNEAQ (reference sequence). The CDR3 is made up of 14 amino acids. Trimming removed 8 bases at V and 11 bases at J, with 24 bases between. The CDR3 loop reads CASVRGGTYSIAFF. The DNA of the CDR3 is TGTGCCAGCGTCCGGGGGGGGACATACTCCATTGCTTTCTTT.

The chain recombines TRBV9 with TRBJ2-3; D possibly uses TRBD1 or TRBD2 (5 bases each). Germline lookup yields CDR1 SGDLS and CDR2 YYNGEE. The germline V and J ends were trimmed by 0 bases and 0 bases, with 20 bases remaining between them. This CDR3 comprises 19 residues. The CDR3 bases are TGTGCCAGCAGCGTAGGCCCCACCCGGGGCTACTCTAGCACAGATACGCAGTATTTT. Its protein is CASSVGPTRGYSSTDTQYF.

In its sample, this clonotype was seen once. It may be a read error: a sequence one base away is much more abundant. The CDR3 is CASSQASGTSSYNEQFF. The CDR3 DNA reads as TGCGCCAGCAGCCAAGCTAGCGGGACGAGCTCCTACAATGAGCAGTTCTTC. This chain joins TRBV4-1 and TRBJ2-1, with 9 bases lining up with TRBD2. This CDR3 comprises 17 residues. With V trimmed by 1 base and J by 0 bases, 4 bases remained unmatched. Germline CDR1 reads MGHRA; CDR2 reads YSYEKL.

The V and J genes are TRBV5-5 and TRBJ2-7, with TRBD1 identical over 8 bases. The CDR3 spans 16 residues. J gave up 7 bases and V 7 bases, and 19 bases lay outside the gene matches. Per germline, CDR1 SGHKS and CDR2 YYEKEE (reference sequence). The CDR3 DNA reads TGTGCCAGCGATCTATATGGGACCGGGACAGGTTATGAGCAGTACTTC. This sequence encodes CASDLYGTGTGYEQYF.

There are a few counts of this clonotype. CDR3: CASSLGDSAEQETQYF. DNA of the CDR3: TGCGCCAGCAGCCTGGGGGACAGTGCAGAACAAGAGACCCAGTACTTC. The J gene is TRBJ2-5, the V gene TRBV5-1; 7 bases map to TRBD1. V dropped 4 bases and J dropped 2; count of bases not matched to a gene: 11. The germline gives CDR1 SGHRS, CDR2 YFSETQ. This CDR3 spans 16 amino acids.

This clonotype was counted only a few times. This rearrangement joins TRBV4-1 to TRBJ2-7, with TRBD2 as a possible D gene (5 bases). This CDR3 contains 14 residues. Germline V gene sequence: CDR1 MGHRA, CDR2 YSYEKL. Trimming left V 8 bases short and J 3 bases short, with 17 bases between. DNA for the CDR3: TGCGCCAGCGGCTCCTCGGACGGGGTCTACGAGCAGTACTTC. Residues: CASGSSDGVYEQYF.

The table lists this clonotype with a count of one. V is TRBV13 and J is TRBJ2-5, with D perhaps TRBD1 (6 bases). Germline V CDR1 and CDR2: PRHDT, FYEKMQ (reference sequence). Trimming stripped 5 bases from V and 11 bases from J, with 30 bases between. The length of the CDR3 is 17 residues. CDR3 DNA sequence: TGTGCCAGCAGCGTCTACCCGGGATTCAACCGGGACAATGAGCAGTACTTC. Translating gives CASSVYPGFNRDNEQYF. Complete variable domain (other parts from reference TRBV13 and TRBJ2-5): AAGVIQSPRHLIKEKRETATLKCYPIPRHDTVYWYQQGPGQDPQFLISFYEKMQSDKGSIPDRFSAQQFSDYHSELNMSSLELGDSALYFCASSVYPGFNRDNEQYFGPGTRLLVL.

This clonotype was seen a handful of times. This rearrangement joins TRBV3-1 to TRBJ2-7; no reliable D call. Trimming removed 0 bases at V and 4 bases at J, with 10 bases between. The germline V gene encodes CDR1 LGHDT and CDR2 YNNKEL (reference sequence). CDR3 length: 14 residues. CDR3 amino acids: CASSQDYTLYEQYF. CDR3 DNA sequence: TGTGCCAGCAGCCAAGATTACACGCTGTACGAGCAGTACTTC.

The chain links TRBV4-1 to TRBJ2-4; 8 bases are a match to TRBD2. The better agreement between TRBJ2-5 and the DNA end casts doubt on the J call. Germline CDR1 reads MGHRA; CDR2 reads YSYEKL. This CDR3 is built from 16 residues. This CDR3 is CASSQPPRGGGETQYF. The CDR3 coding sequence is TGCGCCAGCAGCCAACCTCCCCGGGGGGGCGGAGAGACCCAGTACTTC.

This chain connects TRBV7-3 to TRBJ2-3, with TRBD2 matching 7 bases. Losses at the gene ends were 3 bases for V and 5 bases for J; bases not matched to a gene: 5. The CDR3 length is 14 residues. Germline CDR1 is SGHTA and CDR2 is FQGTGA. CDR3 region: CASSFGGRVDTQYF. DNA for the CDR3: TGTGCCAGCAGCTTTGGAGGGAGGGTAGATACGCAGTATTTT.